This TCR beta chain was documented in a study of shared clonotypes between healthy human individuals. Selected positively for CCR7 and CD45RO-negative, naive CD8 cells excluded terminally differentiated effector memory CD45RA+ cells. CDR3 length equals 14 residues. The V segment lost 3 bases and the J segment 3 bases; nucleotides outside the gene matches: 5. Germline-derived CDR1 and CDR2 are GTSNPN and SVGIG (reference sequence). The assay was immunoSEQ multiplex PCR, and TCRdb's table has in-frame clones only and misses some. The profile covers roughly 1,800,000 clones, with roughly 94% appearing a single time and approximately 1% taken by the ten largest.

Source material: naive CD8+ T cells sorted from blood. This sequence originates from a man aged 18 to 29 in good health. The chain uses TRBV30 and TRBJ2-7; 10 bases are shared with TRBD1. The CDR3 here is CAWRAGTGDYEQYF. In nucleotides, the CDR3 is TGTGCCTGGAGAGCCGGGACAGGGGACTACGAGCAGTACTTC.